This T cell receptor delta chain stems from a study of gamma-delta chains in newborns, infants, children. Study summary: Microbial exposure reportedly drives polyclonal innate γδ T cell expansion after birth.

Concerning this clone itself: At one of its ends the junction is not consistent with the germline gene, which may arise from a read error.

TCRdb applied CATT to the reads for clone calling. The data hold around 8,100 delta-chain clones, with under 3.5% observed a single time. The germline V gene has CDR1 GEAIGNYY and CDR2 EKD. The CDR3 sequence is 18 residues long. Material for sequencing was blood. The sequence was collected from a child who was a newborn, infant or young child, either healthy, febrile or measles-vaccinated (not recorded which). V gene TRDV2 combines with J gene TRDJ3; TRDD3 matches 10 bases. The CDR3: CACDPGGYSSWNTRQMFF. The CDR3, as DNA: TGTGCCTGTGACCCTGGGGGATATAGCTCCTGGAACACCCGACAGATGTTTTTC.